These T cell receptor beta chains were read from a single sample in a study of early T cells in non-severe SARS-CoV-2 infection. Via MiXCR, TCRdb re-called the 5' RACE reads, giving one row per CDR3 protein. The sample includes some 77,000 distinct CDR3 sequences, around 13% seen only once; the top ten take 0.95% to 1.3%. Sequenced material: whole blood. Receptor source: an adult who was a healthcare worker with PCR-confirmed SARS-CoV-2 infection or an uninfected control (not recorded which). Each CDR3 is given with its conserved first and last residue. The D gene is left open where the match is weak. A row's size may be missing; if present it is once, few, many or a size class.

d_gene	len	v_gene	abundance	j_gene	CDR3aa	CDR3nt
.	15	TRBV20-1	few	TRBJ1-4	CSATPPGMGGEKLFF	TGCAGTGCTACCCCCCCAGGGATGGGTGGCGAAAAACTGTTTTTT
.	15	TRBV11-2	many	TRBJ2-7	CASSLGLGGRYEQYF	TGTGCCAGCAGCTTAGGACTAGGCGGCCGCTACGAGCAGTACTTC
.	13	TRBV19	.	TRBJ2-1	CVSSSTRDNEQFF	TGTGTCAGTAGTAGTACCCGGGACAATGAGCAGTTCTTC
TRBD2	12	TRBV14	many	TRBJ2-7	CASSPGGVEQYF	TGTGCCAGCAGCCCCGGGGGGGTCGAGCAGTACTTC
.	12	TRBV11-3	many	TRBJ2-3	CASSLCTDTQYF	TGTGCCAGCAGCTTATGCACAGATACGCAGTATTTT
.	14	TRBV12-3/TRBV12-4	.	TRBJ1-1	CASTPRYLNTEAFF	TGTGCCAGCACCCCGAGGTACCTGAACACTGAAGCTTTCTTT
TRBD1	14	TRBV5-1	.	TRBJ1-5	CASSPGTENQPQHF	TGCGCCAGCAGCCCCGGGACAGAGAATCAGCCCCAGCATTTT
.	14	TRBV28	few	TRBJ2-3	CASSTRGGTNTQYF	TGTGCCAGCAGTACCCGAGGAGGGACGAATACGCAGTATTTT
.	17	TRBV11-3	few	TRBJ1-3	CASSFADGGADGNTIYF	TGTGCCAGCAGCTTCGCCGATGGGGGCGCGGATGGAAACACCATATATTTT
.	11	TRBV28	few	TRBJ1-4	CASSLNEKLFF	TGTGCCAGCAGTTTAAATGAAAAACTGTTTTTT
TRBD2	15	TRBV28	.	TRBJ2-1	CASRRVDSGNHEQFF	TGTGCCAGCAGACGAGTTGATAGCGGGAACCATGAGCAGTTCTTC
.	19	TRBV5-1	.	TRBJ2-6	CASSLANRQVLSGANVLTF	TGCGCCAGCAGCTTGGCGAACCGACAGGTTCTCTCTGGGGCCAACGTCCTGACTTTC
TRBD1	15	TRBV20-1	many	TRBJ2-1	CSATDGDSSYNEQFF	TGCAGTGCTACGGACGGGGACAGCTCCTACAATGAGCAGTTCTTC
.	12	TRBV6-6	.	TRBJ2-7	CASSPDMYEQYF	TGTGCCAGCAGCCCCGACATGTACGAGCAGTACTTC
.	14	TRBV19	few	TRBJ1-5	CASSIGGTNQPQHF	TGTGCCAGTAGTATAGGAGGGACTAATCAGCCCCAGCATTTT
.	16	TRBV24-1	few	TRBJ2-7	CATSDEGGKGGYEQYF	TGTGCCACCAGTGATGAAGGAGGGAAAGGGGGATACGAGCAGTACTTC
.	12	TRBV2	few	TRBJ2-3	CASNRDTDTQYF	TGTGCCAGCAACAGGGACACAGATACGCAGTATTTT
.	11	TRBV7-2	few	TRBJ2-3	CASSLVVTQYF	TGTGCCAGCAGCTTAGTAGTTACGCAGTATTTT
.	11	TRBV28	few	TRBJ1-1	CASSPRVVAFF	TGTGCCAGCAGTCCGCGAGTCGTGGCTTTCTTT
.	17	TRBV20-1	.	TRBJ1-1	CSARDTVTSQKNTEAFF	TGCAGTGCTAGAGATACTGTTACGAGTCAGAAGAACACTGAAGCTTTCTTT
TRBD1	14	TRBV20-1	few	TRBJ1-6	CSAYSDRSNSPLHF	TGCAGTGCCTACTCGGACAGGTCAAATTCACCCCTCCACTTT
.	13	TRBV29-1	.	TRBJ2-7	CSVGVTDHYEQYF	TGCAGCGTTGGGGTGACAGATCATTACGAGCAGTACTTC
.	13	TRBV27	few	TRBJ2-1	CASSLQGPNEQFF	TGTGCCAGCAGTTTACAAGGGCCCAATGAGCAGTTCTTC
.	15	TRBV11-2	many	TRBJ2-7	CASSLALGIVYEQYF	TGTGCCAGCAGCTTAGCTTTAGGGATTGTGTACGAGCAGTACTTC
.	14	TRBV6-2/TRBV6-3	few	TRBJ2-7	CASNQVSGPYEQYF	TGTGCCAGCAACCAAGTTAGCGGCCCCTACGAGCAGTACTTC
.	14	TRBV5-6	few	TRBJ1-1	CASSLGRRGTEAFF	TGTGCCAGCAGCTTAGGGAGACGTGGCACTGAAGCTTTCTTT
.	18	TRBV7-2	many	TRBJ2-7	CASSFIPTSFLSHYEQYF	TGTGCCAGCAGCTTTATCCCCACTAGTTTTCTTTCCCACTACGAGCAGTACTTC
.	16	TRBV6-6	many	TRBJ1-4	CASIKPGEGANEKLFF	TGTGCCAGCATTAAACCTGGGGAGGGAGCTAATGAAAAACTGTTTTTT
.	11	TRBV3-1	.	TRBJ1-2	CASSQQYGYTF	TGTGCCAGCAGCCAACAGTATGGCTACACCTTC
.	13	TRBV24-1	.	TRBJ2-1	CATSSGSDNEQFF	TGTGCCACCAGTTCAGGGTCCGACAATGAGCAGTTCTTC
TRBD2	13	TRBV24-1	few	TRBJ2-1	CATSDWTRNEQFF	TGTGCCACCAGTGACTGGACTAGGAATGAGCAGTTCTTC
TRBD1	17	TRBV24-1	many	TRBJ1-2	CATSEGGTGVANYGYTF	TGTGCCACCAGTGAGGGGGGGACAGGAGTAGCTAACTATGGCTACACCTTC
TRBD1	11	TRBV5-4	few	TRBJ1-1	CAGTGQGKAFF	TGTGCCGGAACGGGACAGGGAAAAGCTTTCTTT
.	14	TRBV3-2	.	TRBJ1-4	CASSQDLGNEKLFF	TGTGCCAGCAGCCAAGATTTGGGTAATGAAAAACTGTTTTTT
.	11	TRBV28	.	TRBJ2-1	CASSLIHEQFF	TGTGCCAGCAGTTTAATCCATGAGCAGTTCTTC
.	15	TRBV12-3/TRBV12-4	many	TRBJ2-3	CASSFRIGITDTQYF	TGTGCCAGCAGTTTTCGGATTGGAATCACAGATACGCAGTATTTT
TRBD1	15	TRBV2	.	TRBJ1-4	CASRMSGQEVEKLFF	TGTGCCAGCAGGATGTCGGGACAGGAGGTTGAAAAACTGTTTTTT
.	12	TRBV30	.	TRBJ1-1	CAWSDTYTEAFF	TGTGCCTGGAGTGATACCTACACTGAAGCTTTCTTT
.	14	TRBV5-1	.	TRBJ1-3	CASSSLSPGNTIYF	TGCGCCAGCAGCTCCTTATCTCCCGGAAACACCATATATTTT
TRBD1	16	TRBV6-6	many	TRBJ1-1	CASSYGQGAMNTEAFF	TGTGCCAGCAGTTATGGACAGGGGGCGATGAACACTGAAGCTTTCTTT
.	15	TRBV27	.	TRBJ2-7	CASSSPGRNYYEQYF	TGTGCCAGCAGCTCACCGGGACGCAACTATTACGAGCAGTACTTC
.	13	TRBV28	few	TRBJ1-2	CASSFRALYGYTF	TGTGCCAGCAGTTTCCGGGCCCTATATGGCTACACCTTC
.	10	TRBV20-1	few	TRBJ2-3	CSAYTDTQYF	TGCAGTGCCTACACAGATACGCAGTATTTT
.	14	TRBV21-1	many	TRBJ2-7	CASSKGLENYEQYF	TGTGCCAGCAGCAAAGGGTTGGAGAACTACGAGCAGTACTTC
.	11	TRBV29-1	few	TRBJ2-7	CSVGLAYEQYF	TGCAGCGTTGGTTTAGCCTACGAGCAGTACTTC